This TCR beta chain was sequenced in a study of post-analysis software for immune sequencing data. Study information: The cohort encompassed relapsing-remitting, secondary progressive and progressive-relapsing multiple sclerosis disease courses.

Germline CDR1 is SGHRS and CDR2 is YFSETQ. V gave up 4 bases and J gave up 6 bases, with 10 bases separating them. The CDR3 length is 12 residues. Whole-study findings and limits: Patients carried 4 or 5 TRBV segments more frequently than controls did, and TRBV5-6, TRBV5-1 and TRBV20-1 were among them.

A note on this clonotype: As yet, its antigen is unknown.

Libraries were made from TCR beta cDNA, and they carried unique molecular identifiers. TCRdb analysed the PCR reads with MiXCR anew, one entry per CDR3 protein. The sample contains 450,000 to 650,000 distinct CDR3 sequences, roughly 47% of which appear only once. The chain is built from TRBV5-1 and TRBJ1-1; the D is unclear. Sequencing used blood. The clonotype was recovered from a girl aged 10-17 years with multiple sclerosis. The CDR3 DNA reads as TGCGCCAGCAGCAAGGGTCCTCCTGAAGCTTTCTTT. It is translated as CASSKGPPEAFF.